Sequencing of this T cell receptor (beta chain) was carried out in a study of T cell responses to AZD1222 COVID-19 vaccine. Overall study results and limits: Sampling captured repertoires only after the peak T cell response. There were mostly white British donors and more females than males, and clonal diversity was possibly underestimated. A reported finding is that nearly half of spike-specific TCRs target unmutated variant regions.

CDR1 is SGHTS and CDR2 is YDEGEE in the germline V gene. The CDR3 spans 15 residues. V dropped 0 bases and J dropped 4 bases, with 13 bases sitting between them. TCRdb's table, derived via immunoSEQ multiplex PCR, lists solely in-frame clones and lacks some. Here the sample spans 45,000 to 55,000 clones, around 85% being singletons. About this clone itself: Its specificity is unknown.

The V gene is TRBV5-8, the J gene TRBJ1-2, with D tentatively TRBD1 (6 bases). The receptor comes from an adult who received the AZD1222 COVID-19 vaccine. The specimen was peripheral blood, collected 28 days after the second AZD1222 dose. CDR3 sequence (DNA): TGTGCCAGCAGCTTGGACGGGGGGCTTACCTATGGCTACACCTTC. This translates into CASSLDGGLTYGYTF.